This record looks at one TCR beta chain sequence and its context. In the study's own analysis: Estimation of nucleated cell counts relied on the amplification of reference gene primers. Clones were sequenced by immunoSEQ multiplex PCR, and TCRdb holds only the in-frame ones, with some missing. The V and J calls and the clone size are those of that table, but D and trimming were determined from the DNA. In the table there are approximately 76,000 clones, approximately 89% of which are singletons. This sample is part of a study of blood T cell repertoires in COVID-19. Overall study context: Collection of acute and convalescent COVID-19 samples took place in the United States, Italy and Spain. The cDNA or gDNA used as material had been derived from T cells, B-cell-depleted T cells, or PBMCs.

The CDR3 has 14 amino acids. Germline CDR1 is SEHNR and CDR2 is FQNEAQ (reference sequence). V was pared by 4 bases and J by 0 bases, with 9 bases between. Material: peripheral blood. The chain recombines TRBV7-9 with TRBJ1-1, with a possible D match to TRBD1 (6 bases). This receptor was taken from an elderly woman with active or convalescent COVID-19. The CDR3 is CASSSQGMNTEAFF. DNA for the CDR3: TGTGCCAGCAGCTCTCAGGGGATGAACACTGAAGCTTTCTTT.